This passage covers 20 T cell receptor beta chains from one sample sequenced in a study of blood T cell repertoires in COVID-19. Clones were read by immunoSEQ multiplex PCR, and TCRdb kept only the in-frame ones, dropping some. This table holds roughly 64,000 clones, 75% to 95% found once. The source material was peripheral blood. The receptors shown here come from a woman older than 75 with active COVID-19.

The chain carries TRBV19 and TRBJ1-2; D is unresolved. The V gene's germline CDR1 is LNHDA and CDR2 SQIVND (reference sequence). Trimming removed 8 bases from V and 6 bases from J, with 19 bases in between. The length of the CDR3 is 14 residues. The DNA for the CDR3 is TGTGCCAGTTCCCGGGATCCCGAGGCCAATGGCTACACCTTC. This sequence encodes CASSRDPEANGYTF.

This chain joins TRBV2 and TRBJ2-2, with a possible D match to TRBD1 (6 bases). Germline CDR1 reads SNHLY; CDR2 reads FYNNEI. V was pared by 4 bases and J by 4 bases, with 10 bases between. This CDR3 has 14 amino acids. Written as DNA, the CDR3 is TGTGCCAGCAGTGGAAACAGGGCCACCGGGGAGCTGTTTTTT. It codes for CASSGNRATGELFF.

This clone has a single count. The chain has TRBV7-8 and TRBJ2-7, with D maybe TRBD2 (5 bases). With 0 bases removed from V and 0 bases from J, the gap between germline ends came to 12 bases. The CDR3 extends over 16 amino acids. The germline V gene has CDR1 SGHVS and CDR2 FQNEAQ. The chain's CDR3 is CASSLAEGFSSYEQYF. As DNA, the CDR3 is TGTGCCAGCAGCTTAGCCGAGGGCTTTTCCTCCTACGAGCAGTACTTC.

The V call is TRBV4-1, the J call TRBJ2-2; perhaps TRBD2 as D (5 bases). The germline V and J ends were trimmed by 0 bases and 0 bases, with 5 bases remaining between them. Germline CDR1 MGHRA, CDR2 YSYEKL. The CDR3 totals 15 residues. CDR3 protein: CASSQEAANTGELFF. CDR3 sequence (DNA): TGCGCCAGCAGCCAAGAAGCGGCGAACACCGGGGAGCTGTTTTTT.

The chain carries TRBV5-1 and TRBJ2-2; 9 bases line up with TRBD2. CDR1 SGHRS and CDR2 YFSETQ come from the germline V gene. The CDR3 consists of 15 residues. V shed 0 bases, J shed 5 bases, and the junction held 2 bases outside the gene matches. In DNA form, the CDR3 reads TGCGCCAGCAGCTTGGTAGCGGGAGCGACCGGGGAGCTGTTTTTT. Translating it yields CASSLVAGATGELFF.

This chain joins TRBV10-3 and TRBJ2-3; 8 nucleotides match TRBD1. J lost 0 bases, V lost 6 bases, and 8 bases had no gene match. Germline CDR1 is ENHRY and CDR2 is SYGVKD. The CDR3 spans 16 residues. The CDR3 sequence: CAISPATGGSTDTQYF. In DNA, the CDR3 is TGTGCCATCAGCCCCGCAACAGGGGGAAGCACAGATACGCAGTATTTT.

The rearrangement joins TRBV6-1 to TRBJ1-1, with D uncertain. CDR3 length: 14 amino acids. Germline V CDR1 and CDR2: MNHNS, SASEGT. Trimming took off 0 bases at V and 7 bases at J, with 12 bases between the two ends. DNA for the CDR3: TGTGCCAGCAGTGAAGCGTGGCAGAACCTTGAAGCTTTCTTT. It encodes CASSEAWQNLEAFF.

The chain uses TRBV4-1 and TRBJ2-3; TRBD2 aligns across 13 bases. The CDR3 sequence is 19 residues long. Trimming took 0 bases from V and 4 from J; bases not matched to a gene: 10. The germline CDR1 and CDR2 sequences are MGHRA and YSYEKL. The DNA of the CDR3 is TGCGCCAGCAGCCAAGATACTAGCGGGAGGGCCGATGCCCCAGATACGCAGTATTTT. Translation gives CASSQDTSGRADAPDTQYF.

The rearrangement uses TRBV9 and TRBJ2-7; D ambiguous. This CDR3 spans 14 amino acids. Trimming shortened V by 0 bases and J by 0 bases, and 7 bases separated the two germline ends. Germline V lookup: CDR1 SGDLS, CDR2 YYNGEE. The CDR3 here is CASSVGVFSYEQYF. Here the CDR3 DNA reads TGTGCCAGCAGCGTAGGAGTCTTCTCCTACGAGCAGTACTTC.

The chain is built from TRBV6-5 and TRBJ2-7, with D maybe TRBD1 (6 bases). This CDR3 is built from 13 residues. CDR1 is MNHEY and CDR2 is SVGAGI in the germline V gene. Trimming left V 7 bases short and J 3 bases short, with 13 bases between. CDR3 DNA: TGTGCCAGCAAACCCGGGACAAACTACGAGCAGTACTTC. Translation: CASKPGTNYEQYF.

The chain recombines TRBV5-6 with TRBJ2-2; D might be TRBD2 (6 bases). Trimming pared 5 bases from V and 2 bases from J, leaving 16 bases between. Germline assignment: CDR1 SGHDT and CDR2 YYEEEE. The CDR3 contains 16 residues. CDR3 residues: CASRPGLDFNTGELFF. In DNA form, the CDR3 reads TGTGCCAGCAGACCGGGACTGGACTTTAACACCGGGGAGCTGTTTTTT.

The chain employs TRBV13 and TRBJ1-2; D perhaps matches TRBD1 (6 bases). The V end was cut by 4 bases, the J end by 4 bases, with 22 bases between. This CDR3 is 17 amino acids long. Germline CDR1 reads PRHDT; CDR2 reads FYEKMQ (reference sequence). The CDR3 reads CASSSTPGGGARYGYTF. CDR3 DNA: TGTGCCAGCAGCTCCACCCCGGGGGGGGGCGCACGCTATGGCTACACCTTC.

The V call is TRBV12-3 or TRBV12-4, the J call TRBJ2-2; TRBD1 is a possible D gene (5 bases). Trimming took 4 bases from V and 9 from J, leaving 6 bases between them. The length of the CDR3 is 11 residues. The CDR3 DNA follows: TGTGCCAGCAGTTGGGGCCGGGAGCTGTTTTTT. Translated: CASSWGRELFF.

The chain carries TRBV7-2 and TRBJ2-7; TRBD1 agrees at 9 bases. The CDR3 contains 15 residues. V trimming: 6 bases; J trimming: 4 bases; junction bases outside the gene matches: 10. Germline V lookup: CDR1 SGHTA, CDR2 FQGNSA. In DNA form, the CDR3 reads TGTGCCAGCAGATTCTCGGGACAGGGAGGGTACGAGCAGTACTTC. This codes for CASRFSGQGGYEQYF.

V gene TRBV20-1 combines with J gene TRBJ1-4; D gene uncertain. Germline CDR1 reads DFQATT; CDR2 reads SNEGSKA (reference sequence). The CDR3 sequence is 11 residues long. Trimming removed 3 bases at V and 8 bases at J, with 7 bases between. The CDR3 is CSASSTEKLFF. The CDR3 DNA is TGCAGTGCTAGTTCGACAGAAAAACTGTTTTTT.

The V call is TRBV6-5, the J call TRBJ2-5; TRBD1 agrees at 10 bases. Germline V gene sequence: CDR1 MNHEY, CDR2 SVGAGI. V trimming: 4 bases; J trimming: 0 bases; junction bases outside the gene matches: 5. The CDR3 is made up of 16 amino acids. CDR3 in amino acids: CASSWRTGGYQETQYF. The CDR3 nucleotides read TGTGCCAGCAGTTGGAGGACAGGGGGGTACCAAGAGACCCAGTACTTC.

This rearrangement joins TRBV5-6 to TRBJ2-1; no clear D. Germline V CDR1 and CDR2: SGHDT, YYEEEE. The CDR3 loop spans 17 amino acids. V gave up 1 base and J gave up 10 bases, with 24 bases separating them. The CDR3 DNA reads as TGTGCCAGCAGCTTGATCCATTCAGCTCCTACTTTAGCCGAGCAGTTCTTC. This translates into CASSLIHSAPTLAEQFF.

CDR3 nucleotide sequence: TGTGCCAGCAGGATCGCCGGGACAGCGAACACTGAAGCTTTCTTT. The encoded protein is CASRIAGTANTEAFF. V usage is TRBV6-6 and J usage is TRBJ1-1, with 7 bases lining up with TRBD1. The V gene end was trimmed by 6 bases and the J gene end by 1 base; junction bases not matched to a gene: 8. The CDR3 extends over 15 amino acids. Germline V gene sequence: CDR1 MNHNY, CDR2 SVGAGI (reference sequence).

The chain uses TRBV30 and TRBJ2-7; D is undetermined. Trimming took 5 bases from V and 0 from J, leaving 17 bases between them. Germline CDR1 and CDR2: GTSNPN and SVGIG (reference sequence). The CDR3 is made up of 15 amino acids. The CDR3 region has the DNA TGTGCCTGGGTTCCCCCCCTTGGCCCCTCCTACGAGCAGTACTTC. It codes for CAWVPPLGPSYEQYF.

This clone was seen only once. The chain is built from TRBV11-3 and TRBJ2-3, with D tentatively TRBD2 (7 bases). The CDR3 loop spans 14 amino acids. The germline V and J ends were trimmed by 5 bases and 5 bases, with 14 bases remaining between them. Per the germline V gene, CDR1 is SGHNT and CDR2 is YENEEA. The CDR3 sequence is CASSGGGSQDTQYF. The DNA for the CDR3 is TGTGCCAGCAGCGGGGGCGGGAGTCAAGATACGCAGTATTTT. Filled out from reference TRBV11-3 and TRBJ2-3, the complete variable domain reads EAGVVQSPRYKIIEKKQPVAFWCNPISGHNTLYWYLQNLGQGPELLIRYENEEAVDDSQLPKDRFSAERLKGVDSTLKIQPAELGDSAVYLCASSGGGSQDTQYFGPGTRLTVL.